These 26 T cell receptor beta chains were sequenced from one sample in a study of blood T cells in healthy people across ages. The authors ran a second PCR of about 6 to 12 cycles using a sample-barcoded 5' primer and a J-beta primer mix. Each CDR3 protein is one row after TCRdb ran MiXCR on the 5' RACE reads. The table lists hundreds of thousands of distinct CDR3 sequences, 25% to 30% of them singletons. This sample also appeared in a second study, on T cells of mothers and their children.

The sample consisted of blood. The receptors shown here come from a boy aged 5-17 years in good health.

The chain combines TRBV5-1 with TRBJ2-1; 7 bases match TRBD1. The tail of the sequence fits TRBJ2-7 better, so the J call may be wrong. CDR3 size: 15 residues. In germline, CDR1 is SGHRS, CDR2 YFSETQ. CDR3 nucleotides: TGCGCCAGCAGCTTACAGGGGCCTGAGAGCTCCGAGCAGTACTTC. The encoded protein is CASSLQGPESSEQYF.

On this clonotype: The missing conserved phenylalanine or tryptophan at the end of this CDR3 makes a read error likely. The rearrangement joins TRBV29-1 to TRBJ1-4; 8 nucleotides align to TRBD1. In germline, CDR1 is SQVTM, CDR2 ANQGSEA. The V segment lost 1 base and the J segment 8 bases; nucleotides outside the gene matches: 6. The CDR3 extends over 14 amino acids. DNA of the CDR3: TGCAGCGTTGAAGCCCGACAGGGGATGGAAAAACTGTTTTCT. This translates into CSVEARQGMEKLFS.

This clonotype has just a few counts. The CDR3 does not end in the conserved phenylalanine or tryptophan, so this is likely a read error. The CDR3 region has the DNA TGTGCCTGGGGAACCAAGACACGAAGCTATGGCTACACCCTC. It translates to CAWGTKTRSYGYTL. The chain joins TRBV30 to TRBJ1-2; D is unresolved. Trimming removed 5 bases from V and 4 bases from J, with 17 bases in between. The CDR3 runs to 14 residues. Germline V gene sequence: CDR1 GTSNPN, CDR2 SVGIG (reference sequence).

This clonotype was observed a few times. The J gene is TRBJ2-2, the V gene TRBV12-3 or TRBV12-4, with 8 bases fitting TRBD2. CDR3 size: 14 residues. V shed 6 bases and J 6 bases; nucleotides not matched to a gene: 6. DNA for the CDR3: TGTGCCAGCAGCCTGGGACTAGAGGCCGGGGAGCTGTTTTTT. It specifies CASSLGLEAGELFF.

This rearrangement joins TRBV5-1 to TRBJ2-6, with TRBD1 matching 7 bases. Trimming took 3 bases from V and 1 from J; bases not matched to a gene: 10. Germline CDR1 reads SGHRS; CDR2 reads YFSETQ. CDR3 size: 18 residues. The CDR3 DNA reads TGCGCCAGCAGCTCACCGGGACAGATTCTATCTGGGGCCAACGTCCTGACTTTC. Translated, it gives CASSSPGQILSGANVLTF.

V gene TRBV12-5 combines with J gene TRBJ2-1; D uncertain. Germline-derived CDR1 and CDR2 are LGHNT and FRNRAP. V was clipped by 5 bases and J by 6 bases, with 5 bases between them. The length of the CDR3 is 11 residues. The CDR3 spells CASGASNEQFF. CDR3 DNA: TGTGCTAGTGGTGCAAGCAATGAGCAGTTCTTC. The full variable domain, completed using reference TRBV12-5 and TRBJ2-1, is DARVTQTPRHKVTEMGQEVTMRCQPILGHNTVFWYRQTMMQGLELLAYFRNRAPLDDSGMPKDRFSAEMPDATLATLKIQPSEPRDSAVYFCASGASNEQFFGPGTRLTVL.

This clonotype was picked up a small number of times. The chain carries TRBV10-3 and TRBJ2-5, with 9 positions matching TRBD1. Looked up from germline, CDR1 is ENHRY and CDR2 is SYGVKD. V lost 8 bases to trimming and J lost 1 base; unmatched junction nucleotides: 2. The CDR3 extends over 13 amino acids. The CDR3 nucleotides read TGTGCCATCGGGGGACAGGGCCAAGAGACCCAGTACTTC. Translated, it gives CAIGGQGQETQYF.

This chain joins TRBV12-3 or TRBV12-4 and TRBJ1-2; 8 bases line up with TRBD1. This CDR3 has 10 amino acids. V was pared by 5 bases and J by 13 bases, with 3 bases of the junction left unmatched. CDR3 nucleotide sequence: TGTGCCAGCAGTCGGACAGGGAGCACCTTC. It encodes CASSRTGSTF.

The chain's CDR3 is CASGFSGGIANEQFF. In DNA, the CDR3 is TGTGCTAGTGGTTTTAGCGGGGGAATTGCCAATGAGCAGTTCTTC. The V and J genes are TRBV12-5 and TRBJ2-7; TRBD2 agrees at 9 bases. Judging by the DNA end, TRBJ2-1 fits better; the J call may be wrong. The CDR3 covers 15 residues. Germline CDR1 is LGHNT and CDR2 is FRNRAP.

The chain employs TRBV20-1 and TRBJ2-1, with 9 bases lining up with TRBD1. The CDR3 sequence is 15 residues long. J lost 4 bases, V lost 0 bases, and 4 bases had no gene match. Germline V gene lookup returns CDR1 DFQATT and CDR2 SNEGSKA (reference sequence). The CDR3 sequence is CSAREGTGLYNEQFF. The CDR3 DNA follows: TGCAGTGCTAGAGAGGGGACAGGGCTATACAATGAGCAGTTCTTC.

This clonotype was counted between two and nine times. V is TRBV28 and J is TRBJ2-6, with D possibly being TRBD2 (5 bases). From germline, CDR1 is MDHEN and CDR2 SYDVKM. V was pared by 6 bases and J by 0 bases, with 15 bases between. CDR3 size: 17 residues. The CDR3 DNA sequence: TGTGCCAGCAGCCCCAGACCGACTACCTCTGGGGCCAACGTCCTGACTTTC. Translating it yields CASSPRPTTSGANVLTF.

Note on this clonotype: A read error may account for a junction end that differs from germline. The rearrangement uses TRBV7-9 and TRBJ2-5, with 8 bases lining up with TRBD2. Per germline, CDR1 SEHNR and CDR2 FQNEAQ (reference sequence). The CDR3 loop spans 14 amino acids. DNA for the CDR3: TGTGTCAGCAGTATAGCGGGGCCCCAAGAGACCCAGTACTTC. Protein: CVSSIAGPQETQYF. The full variable domain, completed using reference TRBV7-9 and TRBJ2-5, is DTGVSQNPRHKITKRGQNVTFRCDPISEHNRLYWYRQTLGQGPEFLTYFQNEAQLEKSRLLSDRFSAERPKGSFSTLEIQRTEQGDSAMYLCVSSIAGPQETQYFGPGTRLLVL.

The chain carries TRBV25-1 and TRBJ1-4; 7 bases match TRBD1. In germline, CDR1 is MGHDK, CDR2 SYGVNS. The CDR3 length is 15 residues. The trim removed 3 bases at V and 7 bases at J, leaving 8 bases unmatched. The CDR3 sequence: CASSDNRGRSEKLFF. The CDR3, as DNA: TGTGCCAGCAGTGATAACAGGGGAAGGAGTGAAAAACTGTTTTTT.

This clonotype was observed a handful of times. Its ends do not fully match the called genes, so a read error is possible. The chain is built from TRBV3-1 and TRBJ2-5; a weak D match, TRBD2 (5 bases). The tail of the sequence fits TRBJ2-7 better, so the J call may be wrong. The germline CDR1 and CDR2 sequences are LGHDT and YNNKEL (reference sequence). The length of the CDR3 is 15 residues. The CDR3 protein is CAGSQWAGRTYEQYF. The CDR3 DNA follows: TGTGCCGGCAGCCAATGGGCGGGCAGAACCTACGAGCAGTACTTC.

V usage is TRBV20-1 and J usage is TRBJ2-7; D assignment may be TRBD1 or TRBD2 (5 bases each). Germline CDR1 reads DFQATT; CDR2 reads SNEGSKA (reference sequence). CDR3 size: 14 residues. The V end lost 6 bases, the J end lost 0 bases, and 15 bases lay between the germline ends. The CDR3: CSASRGSNSYEQYF. DNA for the CDR3: TGCAGTGCCTCTCGGGGCAGCAACTCCTACGAGCAGTACTTC.

The CDR3 loop reads CSASRPENLYGYTF. The CDR3 region has the DNA TGCAGTGCTAGCCGGCCAGAAAACCTCTATGGCTACACCTTC. V and J are TRBV20-1 and TRBJ1-2; D not resolved. This CDR3 region has 14 residues. In germline, CDR1 is DFQATT, CDR2 SNEGSKA (reference sequence). The V and J ends lost 3 bases and 4 bases respectively, with 15 bases between them.

The chain uses TRBV7-3 and TRBJ2-7; D remains ambiguous. CDR3 length: 14 amino acids. CDR1 is SGHTA, CDR2 FQGTGA, per germline. V lost 0 bases to trimming and J lost 5 bases, with 11 bases between them. The CDR3 loop is CASSLTSLAHEQYF. CDR3 nucleotides: TGTGCCAGCAGCTTAACGTCGTTAGCCCACGAGCAGTACTTC. Variable domain in full (rest from reference TRBV7-3 and TRBJ2-7): GAGVSQTPSNKVTEKGKYVELRCDPISGHTALYWYRQSLGQGPEFLIYFQGTGAADDSGLPNDRFFAVRPEGSVSTLKIQRTERGDSAVYLCASSLTSLAHEQYFGPGTRLTVT.

This clonotype was seen only a few times. This chain links TRBV5-1 with TRBJ2-5, with D possibly matching TRBD1 (6 bases). Judging by the DNA end, TRBJ2-7 fits better; the J call may be wrong. Germline CDR1 reads SGHRS; CDR2 reads YFSETQ. The CDR3 sequence is 15 residues long. The CDR3 DNA reads as TGCGCCAGCAGCCAAGCTCGGGACACTGCCTACGAGCAGTACTTC. Its translation is CASSQARDTAYEQYF.

This clonotype was seen a few times. CDR3 nucleotide sequence: TGTGCCAGCTGTGCGGGACTAGCGACCGTAGGGGAGACCCAGTACTTC. It encodes CASCAGLATVGETQYF. The rearrangement links TRBV12-3 or TRBV12-4 to TRBJ2-5; 10 positions match TRBD2. The CDR3 loop spans 16 amino acids. V lost 8 bases to trimming and J lost 5 bases; unmatched junction nucleotides: 14.

The V gene is TRBV6-5, the J gene TRBJ1-2; D is ambiguous. Germline CDR1 is MNHEY and CDR2 is SVGAGI. V was pared by 7 bases and J by 10 bases, with 19 bases between. This CDR3 has 13 amino acids. CDR3 residues: CASTNPPSPAYTF. The CDR3 DNA follows: TGTGCCAGCACGAACCCCCCATCCCCCGCCTACACCTTC.

This clonotype occurred a few times. This chain joins TRBV6-5 and TRBJ2-7; D assignment may be TRBD1 or TRBD2 (5 bases each). V lost 5 bases, J lost 3 bases, and 14 bases lay in between. CDR1 is MNHEY, CDR2 SVGAGI, per germline. The CDR3 runs to 14 residues. In DNA form, the CDR3 reads TGTGCCAGCAGTCTTCGGGGCAGAGACTACGAGCAGTACTTC. It is translated as CASSLRGRDYEQYF.

The J gene is TRBJ2-5, the V gene TRBV11-1, with 8 bases that match TRBD2. Germline values: CDR1 SGHAT, CDR2 FQDESV (reference sequence). This CDR3 comprises 14 residues. J gave up 4 bases and V 5 bases, and 6 bases lay outside the gene matches. The CDR3: CASSPFGGAETQYF. DNA of the CDR3: TGTGCCAGCAGCCCCTTCGGGGGGGCAGAGACCCAGTACTTC.

J is TRBJ2-2 and V is TRBV9; D unresolved. This CDR3 has 15 amino acids. The germline CDR1 and CDR2 sequences are SGDLS and YYNGEE. Trimming took 4 bases from V and 0 from J, leaving 10 bases between them. CDR3 DNA: TGTGCCAGCAGCCCACAGTCCGCGAACACCGGGGAGCTGTTTTTT. Protein product: CASSPQSANTGELFF.

The rearrangement links TRBV24-1 to TRBJ1-1; D remains unclear. CDR1 and CDR2 from the germline V gene are KGHDR and SFDVKD. Trimming shortened V by 0 bases and J by 8 bases, and 12 bases separated the two germline ends. This CDR3 contains 14 residues. The CDR3 spells CATSDLRVLVEAFF. The CDR3, as DNA: TGTGCCACCAGTGATTTGAGGGTTCTAGTCGAAGCTTTCTTT.

The chain carries TRBV7-2 and TRBJ2-5; 13 nucleotides line up with TRBD2. TRBJ2-7 explains the end of the DNA better; the J call may be wrong. Germline V gene data show CDR1 as SGHTA and CDR2 as FQGNSA. The CDR3 contains 17 residues. The CDR3 DNA follows: TGTGCCAGCAGCACCCAATCGGGACTAGCGGGGAGGTACGAGCAGTACTTC. This gives the protein CASSTQSGLAGRYEQYF.

There are a few counts of this clonotype. The CDR3 end shows no conserved phenylalanine or tryptophan, and so a read error is likely. For the CDR3, the DNA is TGCAGTGCTATCCCGACAGAGAACTACGAGCAGTACCTC. Translated, it gives CSAIPTENYEQYL. The V gene is TRBV20-1, the J gene TRBJ2-7; D possibly corresponds to TRBD1 (5 bases). Germline V gene data show CDR1 as DFQATT and CDR2 as SNEGSKA (reference sequence). V was clipped by 4 bases and J by 3 bases, with 13 bases between them. CDR3 length: 13 residues.